This TCR beta chain was sequenced during a study of control samples from healthy donors and cancer patients. The CDR3 extends over 14 amino acids. V was trimmed by 4 bases and J by 4 bases, leaving 13 bases between them. The germline CDR1 and CDR2 sequences are SGHRS and YFSETQ. The repertoire was sequenced with immunoSEQ multiplex PCR; TCRdb's copy has only in-frame clones and lacks some. This sample carries fewer than 95,000 clones, more than 75% of them seen once, and the ten largest clones take roughly 21%. The sequenced sample consisted of blood. V usage is TRBV5-1 and J usage is TRBJ2-3; maybe TRBD2 (5 bases). The clonotype originates from a man aged 25-40 years in good health. CDR3: CASSEVAMADTQYF. The CDR3 DNA reads as TGCGCCAGCAGCGAGGTAGCGATGGCAGATACGCAGTATTTT.